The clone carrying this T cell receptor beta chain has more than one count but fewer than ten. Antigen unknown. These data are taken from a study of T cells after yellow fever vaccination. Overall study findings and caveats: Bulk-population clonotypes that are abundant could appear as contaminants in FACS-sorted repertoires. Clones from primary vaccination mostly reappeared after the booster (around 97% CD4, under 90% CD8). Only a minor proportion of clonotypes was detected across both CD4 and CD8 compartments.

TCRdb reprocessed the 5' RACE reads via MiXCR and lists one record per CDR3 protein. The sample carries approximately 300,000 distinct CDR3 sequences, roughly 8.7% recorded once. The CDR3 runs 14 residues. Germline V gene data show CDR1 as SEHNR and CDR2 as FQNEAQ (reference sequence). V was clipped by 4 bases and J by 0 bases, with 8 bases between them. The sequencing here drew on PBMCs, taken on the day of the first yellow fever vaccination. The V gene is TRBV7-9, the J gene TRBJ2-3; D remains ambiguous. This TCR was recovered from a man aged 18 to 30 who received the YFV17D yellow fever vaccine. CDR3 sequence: CASSWELSTDTQYF. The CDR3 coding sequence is TGTGCCAGCAGCTGGGAACTAAGCACAGATACGCAGTATTTT.